This section outlines one TCR beta chain sequence together with its context. The data originate from a study of blood T cell repertoires in COVID-19. Whole-study context: Whether acute or convalescent, the COVID-19 samples came from the United States, Italy and Spain. T cells, B-cell-depleted T cells, or PBMCs provided the cDNA or gDNA that served as material.

Original analysis: Estimated nucleated cell counts came from reference gene primer amplification. Repertoires were generated with immunoSEQ multiplex PCR, while TCRdb's copy carries only in-frame clones and drops some. V, J and clone size are those of that table, while D and trimming were read from the DNA. The table shows tens of thousands of clones, with about 91% occurring only once. Per the germline V gene, CDR1 is LNHNV and CDR2 is YYDKDF (reference sequence). The CDR3 is made up of 15 amino acids. V lost 5 bases and J 6 bases, leaving 20 bases between the germline ends. Sequenced material: peripheral blood. The chain uses TRBV15 and TRBJ2-7; D might be TRBD1 (6 bases). This TCR was recovered from a human donor in a cohort sampled during active COVID-19. The CDR3 region is CATSVKSDSSGEQYF. The CDR3 nucleotides are TGTGCCACCAGCGTCAAATCGGACAGCTCGGGCGAGCAGTACTTC.